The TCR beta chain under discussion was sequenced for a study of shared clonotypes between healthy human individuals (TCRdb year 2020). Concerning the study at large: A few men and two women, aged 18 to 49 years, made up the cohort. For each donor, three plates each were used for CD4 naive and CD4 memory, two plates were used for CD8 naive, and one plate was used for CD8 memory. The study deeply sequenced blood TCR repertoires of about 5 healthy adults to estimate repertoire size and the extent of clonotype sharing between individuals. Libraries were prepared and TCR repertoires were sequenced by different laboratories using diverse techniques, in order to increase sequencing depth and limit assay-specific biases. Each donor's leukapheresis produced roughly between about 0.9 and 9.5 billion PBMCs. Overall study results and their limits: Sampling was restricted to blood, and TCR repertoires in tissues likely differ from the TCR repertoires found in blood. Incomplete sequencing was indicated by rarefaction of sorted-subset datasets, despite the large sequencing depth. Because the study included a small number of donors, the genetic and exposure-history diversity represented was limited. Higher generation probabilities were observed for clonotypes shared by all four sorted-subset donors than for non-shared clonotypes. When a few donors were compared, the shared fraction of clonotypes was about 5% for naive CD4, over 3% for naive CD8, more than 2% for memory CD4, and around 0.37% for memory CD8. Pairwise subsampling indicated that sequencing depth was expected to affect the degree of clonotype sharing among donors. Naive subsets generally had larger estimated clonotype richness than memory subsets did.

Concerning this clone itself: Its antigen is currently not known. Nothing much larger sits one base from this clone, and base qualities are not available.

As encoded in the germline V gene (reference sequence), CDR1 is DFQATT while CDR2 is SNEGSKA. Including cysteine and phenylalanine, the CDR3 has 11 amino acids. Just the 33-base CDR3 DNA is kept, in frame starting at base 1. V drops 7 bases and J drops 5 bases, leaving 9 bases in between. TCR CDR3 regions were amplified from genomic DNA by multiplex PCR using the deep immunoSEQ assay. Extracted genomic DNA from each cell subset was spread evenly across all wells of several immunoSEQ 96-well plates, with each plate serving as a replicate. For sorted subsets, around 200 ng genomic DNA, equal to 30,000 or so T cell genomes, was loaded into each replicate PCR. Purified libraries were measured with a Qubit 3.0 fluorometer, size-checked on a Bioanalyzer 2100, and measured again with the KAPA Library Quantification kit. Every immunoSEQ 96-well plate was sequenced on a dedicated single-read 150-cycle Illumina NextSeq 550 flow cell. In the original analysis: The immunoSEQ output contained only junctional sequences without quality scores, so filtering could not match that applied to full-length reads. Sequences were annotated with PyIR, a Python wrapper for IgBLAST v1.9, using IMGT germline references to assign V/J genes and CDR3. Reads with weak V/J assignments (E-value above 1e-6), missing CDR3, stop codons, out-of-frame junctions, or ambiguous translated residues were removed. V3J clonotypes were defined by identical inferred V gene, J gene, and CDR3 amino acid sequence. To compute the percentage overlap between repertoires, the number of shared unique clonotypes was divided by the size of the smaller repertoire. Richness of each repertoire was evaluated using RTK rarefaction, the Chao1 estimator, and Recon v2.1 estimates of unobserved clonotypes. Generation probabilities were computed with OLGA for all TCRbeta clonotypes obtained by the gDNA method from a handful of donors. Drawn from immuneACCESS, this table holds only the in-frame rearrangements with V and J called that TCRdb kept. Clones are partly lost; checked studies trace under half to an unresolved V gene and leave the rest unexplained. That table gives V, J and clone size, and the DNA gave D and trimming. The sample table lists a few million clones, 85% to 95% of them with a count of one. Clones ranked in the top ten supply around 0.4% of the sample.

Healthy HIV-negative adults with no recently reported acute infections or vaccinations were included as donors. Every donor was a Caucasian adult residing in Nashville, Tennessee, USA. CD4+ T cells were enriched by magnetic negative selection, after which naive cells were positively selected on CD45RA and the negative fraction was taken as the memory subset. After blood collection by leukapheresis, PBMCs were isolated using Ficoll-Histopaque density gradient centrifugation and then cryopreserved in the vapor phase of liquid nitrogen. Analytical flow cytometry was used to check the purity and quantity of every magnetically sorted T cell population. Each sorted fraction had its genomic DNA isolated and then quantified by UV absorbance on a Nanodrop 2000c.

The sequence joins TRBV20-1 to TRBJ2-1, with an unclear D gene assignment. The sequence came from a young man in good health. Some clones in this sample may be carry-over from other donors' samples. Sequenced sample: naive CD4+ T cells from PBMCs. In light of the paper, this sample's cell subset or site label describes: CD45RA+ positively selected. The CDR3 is CSGGPHNEQFF. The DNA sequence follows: TGCAGTGGAGGTCCCCACAATGAGCAGTTCTTC.